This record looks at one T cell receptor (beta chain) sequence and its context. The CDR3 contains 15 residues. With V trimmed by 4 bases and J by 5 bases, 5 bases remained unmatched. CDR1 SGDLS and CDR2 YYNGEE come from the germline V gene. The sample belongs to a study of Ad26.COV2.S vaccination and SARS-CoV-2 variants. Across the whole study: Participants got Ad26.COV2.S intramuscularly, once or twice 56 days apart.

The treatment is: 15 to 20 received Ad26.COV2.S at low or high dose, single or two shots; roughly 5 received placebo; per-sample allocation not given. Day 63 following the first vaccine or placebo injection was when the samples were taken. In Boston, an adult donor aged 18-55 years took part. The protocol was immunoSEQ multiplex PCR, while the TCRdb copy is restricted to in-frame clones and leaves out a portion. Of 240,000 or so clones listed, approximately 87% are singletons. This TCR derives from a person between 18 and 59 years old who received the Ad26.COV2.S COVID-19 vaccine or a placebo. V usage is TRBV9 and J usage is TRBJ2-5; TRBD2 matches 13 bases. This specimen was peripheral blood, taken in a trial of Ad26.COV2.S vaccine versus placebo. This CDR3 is CASSSTSGGAETQYF. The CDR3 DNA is TGTGCCAGCAGCTCAACTAGCGGGGGGGCGGAGACCCAGTACTTC.